One and the same sample provided the 32 T cell receptor beta chains below, sequenced in a study of shared clonotypes between healthy human individuals. Naive CD8 cells were CD45RO-negative, positively selected for CCR7, excluding terminally differentiated effector memory CD45RA+ cells. Some clones are missing from TCRdb's copy, which holds only in-frame ones; the method was immunoSEQ multiplex PCR. Of under 700,000 clones in the sample, approximately 96% were seen once. The specimen sequenced was naive CD8+ T cells sorted from blood. Receptors originate from a woman aged 25 to 39 in good health.

Notes on this clone: Other DNA variants within this sample encode the same CDR3. This chain uses TRBV9 with TRBJ2-7; 8 bases fit TRBD1. The germline V gene encodes CDR1 SGDLS and CDR2 YYNGEE. J was trimmed by 6 bases and V by 8 bases; bases with no gene match: 7. The CDR3 consists of 12 residues. The CDR3 sequence is CASSIQGGEQYF. DNA for the CDR3: TGTGCCAGTAGCATACAGGGGGGCGAGCAGTACTTC.

CDR3 amino acids: CAISEEGGLGYTF. The CDR3 DNA is TGTGCCATCAGTGAAGAGGGGGGACTTGGCTACACCTTC. This chain connects TRBV10-3 to TRBJ1-2; tentative D call: TRBD1 (6 bases). This CDR3 region has 13 residues. Deletions cut 3 bases from V and 7 bases from J, with 12 bases between. Germline CDR1 ENHRY, CDR2 SYGVKD.

The chain couples TRBV27 to TRBJ2-3; D possibly corresponds to TRBD2 (5 bases). Germline V CDR1 and CDR2: MNHEY, SMNVEV (reference sequence). The CDR3 totals 14 residues. The germline V and J ends were trimmed by 5 bases and 7 bases, with 16 bases remaining between them. CDR3 in amino acids: CASSGEYLLHTQYF. Here the CDR3 DNA reads TGTGCCAGCAGTGGGGAGTATCTTCTACATACGCAGTATTTT.

Concerning this clone itself: Distinct nucleotide sequences in the sample also encode this CDR3. V usage is TRBV27 and J usage is TRBJ2-7; possibly TRBD1 or TRBD2 for D (6 bases each). V was shortened by 7 bases and J by 3 bases, with 13 bases between the two germline ends. Germline V lookup: CDR1 MNHEY, CDR2 SMNVEV (reference sequence). The CDR3 loop spans 13 amino acids. In nucleotides, the CDR3 is TGTGCCAGCAAGGGGGGAACGGGCTACGAGCAGTACTTC. Encoded protein: CASKGGTGYEQYF.

The gene calls are TRBV5-8 and TRBJ1-4; 9 bases align to TRBD1. The V segment lost 4 bases and the J segment 6 bases; nucleotides outside the gene matches: 4. The CDR3 runs to 14 residues. The germline V gene encodes CDR1 SGHTS and CDR2 YDEGEE. The CDR3: CASSPGQGDEKLFF. CDR3 in DNA: TGTGCCAGCAGCCCGGGACAGGGCGATGAAAAACTGTTTTTT.

The chain carries TRBV7-9 and TRBJ1-4, with D possibly TRBD1 on 6 matching bases. The CDR3 is 13 residues long. Germline CDR1 SEHNR, CDR2 FQNEAQ (reference sequence). V lost 5 bases and J 6 bases, leaving 10 bases between the germline ends. The CDR3 DNA is TGTGCCAGCAGCCTACAGGGATATGAAAAACTGTTTTTT. Translation: CASSLQGYEKLFF.

The CDR3 bases are TGTGCCAGCAGAACGCGGGAGGATGGCACCGGGGAGCTGTTTTTT. Its protein is CASRTREDGTGELFF. The chain joins TRBV4-2 to TRBJ2-2; 8 bases align to TRBD2. The V gene's germline CDR1 is LGHNA and CDR2 YNFKEQ. J gave up 4 bases and V 6 bases, and 7 bases lay outside the gene matches. The CDR3 has 15 amino acids.

The genes are TRBV27 and TRBJ2-7; TRBD2 agrees at 8 bases. Per germline, CDR1 MNHEY and CDR2 SMNVEV (reference sequence). V dropped 3 bases and J dropped 4; count of bases not matched to a gene: 20. The CDR3 length is 19 residues. This CDR3 reads CASSFVLRTSPHWSYEQYF. In DNA form, the CDR3 reads TGTGCCAGCAGTTTTGTGTTGAGGACTAGCCCCCACTGGAGTTACGAGCAGTACTTC.

This clone was detected a few times. The rearrangement uses TRBV4-1 and TRBJ2-7; 9 nucleotides agree with TRBD2. Germline loops: CDR1 MGHRA, CDR2 YSYEKL. With V trimmed by 3 bases and J by 2 bases, 5 bases remained unmatched. The CDR3 covers 15 residues. CDR3 residues: CASSHRLADPYEQYF. For the CDR3, the DNA is TGCGCCAGCAGCCACAGACTAGCGGACCCCTACGAGCAGTACTTC.

V usage is TRBV29-1 and J usage is TRBJ1-2; D gene uncertain. The CDR3 consists of 12 residues. V was cut by 1 base and J by 4 bases, with 7 bases left in between. CDR1 and CDR2 (germline): SQVTM, ANQGSEA. The DNA for the CDR3 is TGCAGCGTTGAAGTAGGTTCCTATGGCTACACCTTC. It codes for CSVEVGSYGYTF.

The chain combines TRBV15 with TRBJ1-5; tentative D call: TRBD1 (5 bases). Germline CDR1 and CDR2: LNHNV and YYDKDF (reference sequence). The CDR3 runs 16 residues. Trimming took off 0 bases at V and 7 bases at J, with 16 bases between the two ends. The DNA of the CDR3 is TGTGCCACCAGCAGAGATGGGGCATCATCCGGGCAGCCCCAGCATTTT. This translates into CATSRDGASSGQPQHF.

The rearrangement uses TRBV27 and TRBJ1-1, with D uncertain. V was shortened by 3 bases and J by 0 bases, with 8 bases between the two germline ends. Germline CDR1 and CDR2: MNHEY and SMNVEV (reference sequence). The CDR3 is made up of 14 amino acids. The CDR3 region has the DNA TGTGCCAGCAGTTTCGGTCGGATGAACACTGAAGCTTTCTTT. Its protein product is CASSFGRMNTEAFF.

This clone was recorded a few times. The rearrangement links TRBV5-6 to TRBJ1-5, with D tentatively TRBD1 (5 bases). Germline values: CDR1 SGHDT, CDR2 YYEEEE. V was shortened by 3 bases and J by 9 bases, with 13 bases between the two germline ends. This CDR3 is built from 13 residues. This chain's CDR3 is CASSSGDAGPQHF. The DNA of the CDR3 is TGTGCCAGCAGCTCTGGGGACGCCGGGCCCCAGCATTTT.

The chain carries TRBV6-9 and TRBJ1-5, with D unresolved. Germline CDR1 reads MNHGY; CDR2 reads SVAAGI. V lost 0 bases, J lost 2 bases, and 20 bases lay in between. This CDR3 region has 19 residues. The CDR3 here is CASSYSIGLDAGCNQPQHF. The CDR3 nucleotides are TGTGCCAGCAGTTATTCGATCGGTTTGGACGCCGGGTGCAATCAGCCCCAGCATTTT.

The chain has TRBV27 and TRBJ1-3, with D unclear. The V and J ends lost 5 bases and 3 bases respectively, with 8 bases between them. Looked up from germline, CDR1 is MNHEY and CDR2 is SMNVEV (reference sequence). This CDR3 comprises 13 residues. CDR3 loop: CASSLAGGNTIYF. CDR3 DNA sequence: TGTGCCAGCAGTCTTGCCGGTGGAAACACCATATATTTT.

The chain links TRBV5-6 to TRBJ1-2; D is possibly TRBD1 (5 bases). Germline V gene data show CDR1 as SGHDT and CDR2 as YYEEEE. The CDR3 has 14 residues. V lost 4 bases and J lost 2, with 12 bases in between. The CDR3 region is CASSLGTQNYGYTF. CDR3 bases: TGTGCCAGCAGCCTCGGGACTCAGAACTATGGCTACACCTTC.

V is TRBV5-1 and J is TRBJ2-7; D might be TRBD1 (7 bases). The CDR3 is made up of 13 amino acids. Trimming removed 7 bases from V and 3 bases from J, with 14 bases in between. Germline CDR1 and CDR2: SGHRS and YFSETQ. The DNA for the CDR3 is TGCGCCAGCGGGGCAGGGGGGTTCTACGAGCAGTACTTC. Encoded protein: CASGAGGFYEQYF. Based on the CDR3 plus reference TRBV5-1 and TRBJ2-7, the full variable domain is KAGVTQTPRYLIKTRGQQVTLSCSPISGHRSVSWYQQTPGQGLQFLFEYFSETQRNKGNFPGRFSGRQFSNSRSEMNVSTLELGDSALYLCASGAGGFYEQYFGPGTRLTVT.

CDR3 nucleotide sequence: TGTGCCAGCACCGAGGACGAAAACAGGGGGGACACTGAAGCTTTCTTT. Translation gives CASTEDENRGDTEAFF. The chain employs TRBV2 and TRBJ1-1; 8 bases fit TRBD1. This CDR3 is built from 16 residues. Germline-derived CDR1 and CDR2 are SNHLY and FYNNEI. The V gene end was trimmed by 7 bases and the J gene end by 3 bases; junction bases not matched to a gene: 13.

The chain employs TRBV19 and TRBJ2-2; D uncertain. The V and J ends lost 8 bases and 6 bases respectively, with 7 bases between them. The CDR3 is made up of 11 amino acids. Germline lookup yields CDR1 LNHDA and CDR2 SQIVND (reference sequence). The CDR3 sequence is CASGEAGELFF. The CDR3 DNA is TGTGCCAGTGGTGAAGCCGGGGAGCTGTTTTTT.

The rearrangement uses TRBV27 and TRBJ2-7; 7 bases are shared with TRBD2. Trimming at V came to 0 bases and at J to 5 bases, leaving 10 bases not matched to a gene. Germline V gene data show CDR1 as MNHEY and CDR2 as SMNVEV (reference sequence). The CDR3 extends over 16 amino acids. The DNA of the CDR3 is TGTGCCAGCAGTTTATCTTTCGGGGCGGGAGTCCACGAGCAGTACTTC. Encoded protein: CASSLSFGAGVHEQYF.

In nucleotides, the CDR3 is TGCGCCAGCAGAGCGGCCCCGGGAGCGAACTACGAGCAGTACTTC. Residues: CASRAAPGANYEQYF. This rearrangement joins TRBV5-1 to TRBJ2-7, with D maybe TRBD2 (6 bases). The CDR3 has 15 residues. Germline V CDR1 and CDR2: SGHRS, YFSETQ. V was trimmed by 5 bases and J by 3 bases, leaving 18 bases between them. Together with reference TRBV5-1 and TRBJ2-7, the CDR3 gives the full variable domain: KAGVTQTPRYLIKTRGQQVTLSCSPISGHRSVSWYQQTPGQGLQFLFEYFSETQRNKGNFPGRFSGRQFSNSRSEMNVSTLELGDSALYLCASRAAPGANYEQYFGPGTRLTVT.

The chain couples TRBV11-3 to TRBJ2-1; possibly TRBD1 for D (6 bases). This CDR3 spans 18 amino acids. The V end lost 1 base, the J end lost 0 bases, and 16 bases lay between the germline ends. Germline V gives CDR1 SGHNT, CDR2 YENEEA. CDR3 nucleotide sequence: TGTGCCAGCAGCTTAGGAGACGGACAGACAAGCTCCTACAATGAGCAGTTCTTC. This sequence encodes CASSLGDGQTSSYNEQFF.

The chain combines TRBV5-6 with TRBJ2-5; the match to TRBD2 covers 14 bases. Near its end, the DNA agrees better with TRBJ2-7, so the J call may be wrong. Germline V CDR1 and CDR2: SGHDT, YYEEEE. CDR3 size: 17 residues. The CDR3, as DNA: TGTGCCAGCAGCAGTCCGGGACTAGCGGGGGCGACCTACGAGCAGTACTTC. Amino acid sequence: CASSSPGLAGATYEQYF.

Here the CDR3 reads CASSILQGNQPQHF. CDR3 coding DNA: TGTGCCAGTAGTATATTGCAGGGCAATCAGCCCCAGCATTTT. This chain connects TRBV19 to TRBJ1-5; D call uncertain. The CDR3 extends over 14 amino acids. Germline V gene lookup returns CDR1 LNHDA and CDR2 SQIVND (reference sequence). Trimming took 2 bases from V and 2 from J, leaving 7 bases between them.

The chain employs TRBV27 and TRBJ1-1; D not resolved. This CDR3 is 14 amino acids long. V was shortened by 6 bases and J by 0 bases, with 11 bases between the two germline ends. The germline V gene has CDR1 MNHEY and CDR2 SMNVEV (reference sequence). Written as DNA, the CDR3 is TGTGCCAGCAGCGCGACACGCATGAACACTGAAGCTTTCTTT. This codes for CASSATRMNTEAFF.

The chain carries TRBV19 and TRBJ2-1; D not resolved. The germline V gene has CDR1 LNHDA and CDR2 SQIVND (reference sequence). This CDR3 contains 18 residues. With 4 bases removed from V and 0 bases from J, the gap between germline ends came to 19 bases. CDR3 DNA sequence: TGTGCCAGTAGTACAGAACTAACAGTACAAAGCTCCTACAATGAGCAGTTCTTC. Translation gives CASSTELTVQSSYNEQFF.

The V and J genes are TRBV27 and TRBJ2-7; 8 bases align to TRBD2. CDR1 and CDR2 from the germline V gene are MNHEY and SMNVEV (reference sequence). V lost 6 bases, J lost 3 bases, and 7 bases stayed unmatched. This CDR3 spans 14 amino acids. CDR3 residues: CASSPAGEGYEQYF. The CDR3 DNA sequence: TGTGCCAGCAGCCCAGCGGGAGAGGGCTACGAGCAGTACTTC.

Details on this clone: At the DNA level, this CDR3 is encoded by other sequences in the same sample as well. The V and J genes are TRBV4-2 and TRBJ2-7; TRBD1 matches 12 bases. CDR1 and CDR2 (germline): LGHNA, YNFKEQ. The trim removed 0 bases at V and 4 bases at J, leaving 1 base unmatched. The CDR3 totals 15 residues. The CDR3 loop reads CASSQEGQGAYEQYF. The CDR3 DNA sequence: TGTGCCAGCAGCCAAGAGGGACAGGGGGCTTACGAGCAGTACTTC.

The chain combines TRBV21-1 with TRBJ1-3. TRBV21-1 is marked as a pseudogene. The CDR3 contains 13 residues. CDR3 loop: CAEKATSGNTIYF. DNA of the CDR3: TGTGCCGAGAAGGCCACCTCTGGAAACACCATATATTTT.

The CDR3 bases are TGTGCCAGCAGCTACACATTGGGGGGAGGTAGTGAGCAGTTCTTC. Its protein is CASSYTLGGGSEQFF. The gene calls are TRBV7-6 and TRBJ2-1; D may be TRBD2 (6 bases). Per germline, CDR1 SGHVS and CDR2 FNYEAQ. This CDR3 is 15 amino acids long. V was pared by 4 bases and J by 9 bases, with 19 bases between.

The chain has TRBV4-1 and TRBJ2-1; D unresolved. The CDR3 contains 15 residues. The V gene's germline CDR1 is MGHRA and CDR2 YSYEKL. V was clipped by 0 bases and J by 0 bases, with 6 bases between them. The CDR3 coding sequence is TGCGCCAGCAGCCAAGATACAGACTCCTACAATGAGCAGTTCTTC. Amino acids: CASSQDTDSYNEQFF.

The sample holds one count of this clone. V and J are TRBV19 and TRBJ2-1; D is possibly TRBD2 (5 bases). Deletions cut 8 bases from V and 0 bases from J, with 11 bases between. In germline, CDR1 is LNHDA, CDR2 SQIVND (reference sequence). The CDR3 is 14 residues long. CDR3 sequence: CASGPGNSYNEQFF. DNA for the CDR3: TGTGCCAGTGGACCGGGGAACTCCTACAATGAGCAGTTCTTC.